A selection of T cell receptor beta chains follows, all from one sample in a study of radiation and T cells in renal cell carcinoma. Sequencing was performed with immunoSEQ multiplex PCR; in TCRdb, only in-frame clones are kept and a portion is missing. The sample records some 97,000 clones, about 79% being singletons. The sample here was blood, taken from a patient whose treatment included radiotherapy and nephrectomy. The receptors were gathered from a man in his 60s with renal cell carcinoma. CDR3s include the opening cysteine and the closing phenylalanine or tryptophan. Fields, in order: clone size, V gene, J gene, D gene, CDR3 protein, CDR3 DNA. The D gene is left open where the match is weak. For some rows the clone size is stated as once, few or many, or as a class when expanded; others skip it.

.	TRBV6-5	TRBJ2-7	TRBD2	CASSWGLAGLGEQYF	TGTGCCAGCAGCTGGGGACTAGCGGGACTCGGGGAGCAGTACTTC
.	TRBV18	TRBJ2-7	TRBD1	CASSPKTSTGFEQYF	TGTGCCAGCTCACCAAAGACTTCGACAGGGTTCGAGCAGTACTTC
.	TRBV7-2	TRBJ2-7	.	CASSLEGASSYEQYF	TGTGCCAGCAGCTTAGAGGGTGCGAGCTCCTACGAGCAGTACTTC
.	TRBV27	TRBJ1-5	.	CASSLLGQPQHF	TGTGCCAGCAGTTTGTTGGGCCAGCCCCAGCATTTT
.	TRBV11-3	TRBJ2-7	TRBD1	CASSPGQGPYEQYF	TGTGCCAGCAGCCCGGGACAGGGCCCCTACGAGCAGTACTTC
.	TRBV2	TRBJ2-7	.	CASTPRWDSFYEQYF	TGTGCCAGCACCCCGCGCTGGGACTCCTTTTACGAGCAGTACTTC
.	TRBV7-9	TRBJ1-5	.	CASSSQGNNQPQHF	TGTGCCAGCAGCTCTCAGGGAAACAATCAGCCCCAGCATTTT
.	TRBV9	TRBJ2-2	TRBD2	CASSVVAGATGELFF	TGTGCCAGCAGCGTAGTAGCGGGAGCCACCGGGGAGCTGTTTTTT
.	TRBV7-2	TRBJ2-1	.	CASRIVYNEQFF	TGTGCCAGCAGGATAGTATACAATGAGCAGTTCTTC
.	TRBV10-1	TRBJ2-1	TRBD2	CASSDVLAGGESYNEQFF	TGCGCCAGCAGTGATGTTCTAGCGGGAGGGGAGTCCTACAATGAGCAGTTCTTC
.	TRBV9	TRBJ2-2	.	CASSEVGYTGELFF	TGTGCCAGCAGCGAAGTGGGTTACACCGGGGAGCTGTTTTTT
.	TRBV4-3	TRBJ2-2	.	CASSKHPNTGELFF	TGCGCCAGCAGTAAACATCCGAACACCGGGGAGCTGTTTTTT
.	TRBV7-9	TRBJ2-4	.	CASRSVGTTQNIQYF	TGTGCCAGCAGATCCGTCGGGACAACTCAAAACATTCAGTACTTC
.	TRBV25-1	TRBJ1-4	.	CASSDLQPENEKLFF	TGTGCCAGCAGTGATTTACAGCCGGAGAATGAAAAACTGTTTTTT
.	TRBV5-1	TRBJ2-2	.	CASSLGSVVGELFF	TGCGCCAGCAGCTTGGGTAGCGTAGTCGGGGAGCTGTTTTTT
once	TRBV21-1	TRBJ2-3	.	CASSIRTSGRVF	TGTGCCAGCAGCATAAGGACTAGCGGGAGAGTTTTT
once	TRBV11-2	TRBJ2-7	TRBD2	CASSLVSPRGGDEQYF	TGTGCCAGCAGCTTAGTATCCCCCCGGGGGGGTGACGAGCAGTACTTC
.	TRBV6-6	TRBJ1-5	.	CASSYSRGETPQHF	TGTGCCAGCAGTTACTCGAGGGGGGAAACTCCCCAGCATTTT
.	TRBV4-1	TRBJ2-1	.	CASSQDVGDNSYNEQFF	TGCGCCAGCAGCCAAGACGTGGGGGACAACTCCTACAATGAGCAGTTCTTC
.	TRBV7-9	TRBJ2-5	TRBD2	CASSFSREGQETQYF	TGTGCCAGCAGCTTCTCGCGGGAGGGCCAAGAGACCCAGTACTTC
.	TRBV7-2	TRBJ2-7	.	CASSLSTRVQHEQYF	TGTGCCAGCAGCTTGTCGACTAGGGTCCAACACGAGCAGTACTTC
.	TRBV5-1	TRBJ2-3	.	CASTSLGGSTTDTQYF	TGCGCCAGCACCTCATTGGGGGGATCCACGACAGATACGCAGTATTTT
.	TRBV6-6	TRBJ1-3	.	CASKLDGNTIYF	TGTGCCAGCAAGCTTGATGGAAACACCATATATTTT
once	TRBV15	TRBJ2-1	.	CATSRVTGNEQFF	TGTGCCACCAGCAGAGTTACCGGGAATGAGCAGTTCTTC
.	TRBV28	TRBJ1-1	TRBD1	CASSLGGGGRIGAEAFF	TGTGCCAGCAGTTTAGGAGGAGGGGGCCGGATCGGGGCTGAAGCTTTCTTT
.	TRBV19	TRBJ1-1	TRBD1	CASTSQGASGSNTEAFF	TGTGCCAGTACCTCACAGGGGGCAAGTGGAAGTAACACTGAAGCTTTCTTT
.	TRBV18	TRBJ2-2	.	CASSAVGPGELFF	TGTGCCAGCTCAGCCGTGGGCCCCGGGGAGCTGTTTTTT
.	TRBV4-1	TRBJ2-3	.	CASSLTGSDTQYF	TGCGCCAGCAGCCTCACAGGGTCAGATACGCAGTATTTT
.	TRBV5-5	TRBJ2-3	TRBD2	CASSSRLAGDRGDTQYF	TGTGCCAGCAGCTCGCGATTAGCGGGAGATAGAGGAGATACGCAGTATTTT
few	TRBV7-9	TRBJ1-1	TRBD1	CASEGRGYTEAFF	TGTGCCAGCGAAGGCAGGGGGTACACTGAAGCTTTCTTT
.	TRBV7-2	TRBJ2-5	.	CASSFGRETQYF	TGTGCCAGCAGTTTCGGGAGAGAGACCCAGTACTTC
.	TRBV10-1	TRBJ2-3	.	CASRGDSRTQYF	TGCGCCAGCAGAGGGGACTCCCGGACGCAGTATTTT
.	TRBV6-5	TRBJ2-3	.	CASSYGSQGRVRAQYF	TGTGCCAGCAGTTACGGTTCCCAGGGGCGGGTTAGGGCGCAGTATTTT
.	TRBV27	TRBJ2-1	TRBD2	CASSLGVQGLAGYNTYNEQFF	TGTGCCAGCAGTTTAGGGGTTCAAGGACTAGCGGGATACAATACCTACAATGAGCAGTTCTTC
.	TRBV7-9	TRBJ2-7	.	CASSPAAGSEEQYF	TGTGCCAGCAGCCCGGCCGCGGGGTCGGAAGAGCAGTACTTC
.	TRBV6-4	TRBJ2-1	.	CASSLSSYNEQFF	TGTGCCAGCAGCCTTAGCTCCTACAATGAGCAGTTCTTC
.	TRBV6-6	TRBJ2-3	.	CASTYAGSYGTDTQYF	TGTGCCAGCACCTACGCCGGGAGTTATGGCACAGATACGCAGTATTTT
.	TRBV19	TRBJ2-2	.	CASSISALNTGELFF	TGTGCCAGTAGTATCTCGGCTCTTAACACCGGGGAGCTGTTTTTT
.	TRBV20-1	TRBJ2-7	TRBD1	CSGDRAYEQYF	TGCAGTGGGGACAGGGCCTACGAGCAGTACTTC
.	TRBV11-2	TRBJ2-2	TRBD2	CASSFPGLAGFGELFF	TGTGCCAGCAGCTTTCCGGGACTAGCGGGATTCGGGGAGCTGTTTTTT
few	TRBV2	TRBJ2-4	.	CASSEGNIQYF	TGTGCCAGCAGTGAAGGGAACATTCAGTACTTC
.	TRBV28	TRBJ1-3	TRBD1	CASTPPTGIGNTIYF	TGTGCCAGCACCCCACCGACAGGGATTGGAAACACCATATATTTT
.	TRBV19	TRBJ1-4	TRBD1	CASSDRGTNEKLFF	TGTGCCAGTAGCGACAGGGGAACTAATGAAAAACTGTTTTTT
.	TRBV28	TRBJ2-4	.	CASSPRLNIQYF	TGTGCCAGCAGTCCTCGATTAAACATTCAGTACTTC
.	TRBV5-6	TRBJ2-7	.	CASSEGPSYEQYF	TGTGCCAGCAGCGAAGGACCGAGCTACGAGCAGTACTTC
.	TRBV7-2	TRBJ2-5	.	CASSPSVEETQYF	TGTGCCAGCAGCCCTAGCGTCGAAGAGACCCAGTACTTC